The 11 T cell receptor beta chains reported below all come from one sample, sequenced in a study of blood T cells in healthy people across ages. Next came a second PCR, run for 7 to 11 cycles, which used a sample-barcoded 5' primer along with a J-beta primer mix. TCRdb analysed the 5' RACE reads with MiXCR anew, one entry per CDR3 protein. Of hundreds of thousands of distinct CDR3 sequences listed, approximately 50% are singletons. The source material was blood. Receptors were obtained from a woman aged 55-69 years in good health.

This clonotype showed up just a few times. The chain couples TRBV6-5 to TRBJ2-1; perhaps TRBD2 as D (5 bases). Germline V gene data show CDR1 as MNHEY and CDR2 as SVGAGI. There are 18 residues in the CDR3. V lost 0 bases and J 3 bases, leaving 18 bases between the germline ends. CDR3 nucleotide sequence: TGTGCCAGCAGTTACTCGATCGTCGGCGGGTTCTTCTACAATGAGCAGTTCTTC. Translating it yields CASSYSIVGGFFYNEQFF.

V and J are TRBV7-9 and TRBJ2-5; D gene uncertain. With 5 bases removed from V and 1 base from J, the gap between germline ends came to 14 bases. The germline V gene has CDR1 SEHNR and CDR2 FQNEAQ (reference sequence). The CDR3 length is 15 residues. The CDR3 here is CASSGRYTSQETQYF. DNA for the CDR3: TGTGCCAGCAGCGGAAGGTATACCTCCCAAGAGACCCAGTACTTC.

This chain connects TRBV9 to TRBJ2-7; D call uncertain. Germline CDR1 reads SGDLS; CDR2 reads YYNGEE. Trimming stripped 3 bases from V and 3 bases from J, with 16 bases between. CDR3 size: 15 residues. CDR3 bases: TGTGCCAGCAGCGAGACACCCGGGTCGAACTACGAGCAGTACTTC. It is translated as CASSETPGSNYEQYF. Full variable domain (rest looked up from reference TRBV9 and TRBJ2-7): DSGVTQTPKHLITATGQRVTLRCSPRSGDLSVYWYQQSLDQGLQFLIQYYNGEERAKGNILERFSAQQFPDLHSELNLSSLELGDSALYFCASSETPGSNYEQYFGPGTRLTVT.

This clonotype is a singleton in its sample. The genes are TRBV28 and TRBJ1-2; D might be TRBD1 (6 bases). Germline values: CDR1 MDHEN, CDR2 SYDVKM. Trimming took off 5 bases at V and 3 bases at J, with 10 bases between the two ends. This CDR3 has 13 residues. DNA of the CDR3: TGTGCCAGCAGTGTCGGGGGCCACTATGGCTACACCTTC. It codes for CASSVGGHYGYTF.

The rearrangement links TRBV6-2 or TRBV6-3 to TRBJ2-7, with D possibly TRBD2 on 6 matching bases. The CDR3 has 16 residues. V lost 2 bases to trimming and J lost 0 bases, with 14 bases between them. Germline lookup yields CDR1 MNHEY and CDR2 SVGEGT. The CDR3 DNA follows: TGTGCCAGCAGTTACACCCGACAGACTAGCTCCTACGAGCAGTACTTC. Translated: CASSYTRQTSSYEQYF.

This clonotype occurred a few times. This could be a read error, since a much larger clone is one nucleotide away. J is TRBJ2-5 and V is TRBV7-9; perhaps TRBD2 as D (5 bases). This CDR3 comprises 11 residues. Trimming took off 1 base at V and 12 bases at J, with 9 bases between the two ends. Germline lookup yields CDR1 SEHNR and CDR2 FQNEAQ (reference sequence). DNA for the CDR3: TGTGCCAGCAGCTTAGGTGGGAGAGAGTACTTC. This encodes CASSLGGREYF.

This clonotype was found many times. The V call is TRBV7-2, the J call TRBJ2-5, with 7 bases that match TRBD2. V shed 5 bases, J shed 2 bases, and the junction held 5 bases outside the gene matches. The CDR3 is 14 residues long. The germline V gene encodes CDR1 SGHTA and CDR2 FQGNSA. CDR3 in amino acids: CASSPGTIQETQYF. The CDR3 DNA is TGTGCCAGCAGCCCCGGGACTATTCAAGAGACCCAGTACTTC. Full variable domain (outside the CDR3, taken from reference TRBV7-2 and TRBJ2-5): GAGVSQSPSNKVTEKGKDVELRCDPISGHTALYWYRQSLGQGLEFLIYFQGNSAPDKSGLPSDRFSAERTGGSVSTLTIQRTQQEDSAVYLCASSPGTIQETQYFGPGTRLLVL.

The J gene is TRBJ2-1, the V gene TRBV4-1, with D perhaps TRBD2 (5 bases). V dropped 2 bases and J dropped 8 bases, with 13 bases sitting between them. This CDR3 comprises 14 residues. Germline V gives CDR1 MGHRA, CDR2 YSYEKL. CDR3 nucleotide sequence: TGCGCCAGCAGCCAACGGGGAGTATTTGATGAGCAGTTCTTC. Its translation is CASSQRGVFDEQFF.

The CDR3 reads CASSLQTSGDAEQFF. The CDR3 nucleotides read TGTGCCAGCAGCCTGCAGACTAGCGGCGACGCGGAGCAGTTCTTC. The rearrangement joins TRBV6-6 to TRBJ2-1, with 9 bases matching TRBD2. The CDR3 totals 15 residues. Germline trimming cut 6 bases from V and 10 bases from J; bases unmatched to any gene: 13. From germline, CDR1 is MNHNY and CDR2 SVGAGI (reference sequence).

The chain recombines TRBV28 with TRBJ1-2; TRBD1 matches at 9 bases. Looked up from germline, CDR1 is MDHEN and CDR2 is SYDVKM. The J segment lost 4 bases and the V segment lost 6 bases, leaving 6 bases of the junction unmatched. CDR3 length: 14 residues. The CDR3 is CASRGQGHGYGYTF. The CDR3 nucleotides are TGTGCCAGCAGAGGACAGGGGCATGGCTATGGCTACACCTTC.

This clonotype appeared once. The V gene is TRBV2, the J gene TRBJ2-4, with TRBD1 matching 10 bases. The J call may be in error: the DNA end matches TRBJ2-7 better. The germline V gene has CDR1 SNHLY and CDR2 FYNNEI. The CDR3 runs to 14 residues. CDR3 amino acids: CASRGGQGAYEQYF. The CDR3 DNA sequence: TGTGCCAGCAGAGGTGGACAGGGGGCCTACGAGCAGTACTTC.